This T cell receptor (beta chain) is drawn from a study of response to subunit inactivated influenza vaccine. The study's findings and limits: A suggestion made by the authors is that each seasonal influenza vaccination recruits few new T cells.

TCRdb used MiXCR to reprocess the RT-PCR reads, holding one entry per CDR3 protein. Of a few hundred thousand distinct CDR3 sequences listed, approximately 15% are singletons. Per the germline V gene, CDR1 is MNHNY and CDR2 is SVGAGI (reference sequence). The ends were cut back, 5 bases at V and 16 bases at J, with 18 bases in the middle. The CDR3 consists of 12 residues. This clonotype came up a few times. Its antigen is still unknown. The TCR originated in a man aged 50 or older who received an inactivated influenza vaccine. The sequencing used PBMCs from blood, collected 11 to 12 days after vaccination. The chain carries TRBV6-6 and TRBJ2-4; the D call may be TRBD1 or TRBD2 (6 bases each). The chain's CDR3 is CASSPRLGGGYF. The CDR3 DNA reads as TGTGCCAGCAGTCCTCGACTTGGAGGGGGATACTTC.